This passage covers 5 T cell receptor beta chains from one sample sequenced in a study of blood T cell repertoires in COVID-19. TCRdb's table, derived via immunoSEQ multiplex PCR, lists solely in-frame clones and lacks some. The sample holds 190,000 or so clones; 70% to 90% are singletons and the top ten take roughly 0.78%. Material for sequencing was peripheral blood. Source of these receptors: a woman aged 70 to 79 with acute or convalescent COVID-19.

The J gene is TRBJ1-2, the V gene TRBV4-1, with 7 positions matching TRBD1. Germline V lookup: CDR1 MGHRA, CDR2 YSYEKL. V lost 1 base, J lost 4 bases, and 12 bases stayed unmatched. The CDR3 spans 17 residues. This CDR3 reads CASSQGVRTGQFYGYTF. DNA of the CDR3: TGCGCCAGCAGCCAAGGGGTTAGGACAGGACAATTCTATGGCTACACCTTC.

The chain recombines TRBV10-3 with TRBJ2-3; 10 bases are shared with TRBD2. The germline V gene encodes CDR1 ENHRY and CDR2 SYGVKD. With V trimmed by 6 bases and J by 0 bases, 0 bases remained unmatched. This CDR3 spans 14 amino acids. As DNA, the CDR3 is TGTGCCATCAGGACTAGCGGGAGCACAGATACGCAGTATTTT. Encoded protein: CAIRTSGSTDTQYF.

The rearrangement joins TRBV7-7 to TRBJ2-2; 7 nucleotides agree with TRBD2. Germline values: CDR1 SSHAT, CDR2 FNYEAQ (reference sequence). After removal of 6 bases from V and 0 bases from J, the junction contained 10 bases not matched to a gene. The CDR3 totals 17 residues. DNA for the CDR3: TGTGCCAGCAGTGACTTCCCGAGCGGGACGAACACCGGGGAGCTGTTTTTT. It translates to CASSDFPSGTNTGELFF.

The chain has TRBV11-2 and TRBJ2-5; 11 bases agree with TRBD2. The CDR3 extends over 16 amino acids. Trimming cost V 4 bases and J 4 bases; bases outside gene matches: 8. From germline, CDR1 is SGHAT and CDR2 FQNNGV. The CDR3 spells CASSSSFTSGRETQYF. DNA for the CDR3: TGTGCCAGCAGCTCGTCGTTCACTAGCGGGAGAGAGACCCAGTACTTC.

V and J are TRBV7-2 and TRBJ1-5; D gene ambiguous. Germline values: CDR1 SGHTA, CDR2 FQGNSA. V lost 5 bases, J lost 1 base, and 12 bases lay in between. CDR3 size: 15 residues. Here the CDR3 DNA reads TGTGCCAGCAGCCCCCCGGGAGGCAGCAATCAGCCCCAGCATTTT. Residues: CASSPPGGSNQPQHF. The whole variable domain, filled in from reference TRBV7-2 and TRBJ1-5, reads GAGVSQSPSNKVTEKGKDVELRCDPISGHTALYWYRQSLGQGLEFLIYFQGNSAPDKSGLPSDRFSAERTGGSVSTLTIQRTQQEDSAVYLCASSPPGGSNQPQHFGDGTRLSIL.